One and the same sample provided the 8 T cell receptor beta chains below, sequenced in a study of blood T cell repertoires in COVID-19. The table came from immunoSEQ multiplex PCR; TCRdb's copy has only in-frame clones and leaves some out. This table has approximately 50,000 clones, more than 75% appearing once. Input material: peripheral blood. Source of these receptors: a human donor in a cohort sampled during active COVID-19.

This CDR3 reads CASSLAGDGYTF. CDR3 nucleotide sequence: TGTGCCAGCAGTTTGGCAGGGGACGGCTACACCTTC. The chain recombines TRBV12-3 or TRBV12-4 with TRBJ1-2; possible D gene TRBD1, 6 bases. The CDR3 has 12 amino acids. Trimming took 3 bases from V and 8 from J, leaving 10 bases between them.

The rearrangement uses TRBV28 and TRBJ2-6, with 7 bases fitting TRBD1. The germline CDR1 and CDR2 sequences are MDHEN and SYDVKM. The CDR3 covers 16 residues. J lost 11 bases, V lost 5 bases, and 15 bases had no gene match. The CDR3 loop reads CASSQQTGNSYHVLTF. The CDR3 DNA sequence: TGTGCCAGCAGTCAGCAGACAGGGAATAGTTACCACGTCCTGACTTTC.

The chain recombines TRBV7-9 with TRBJ2-1, with D perhaps matching TRBD2 (6 bases). This CDR3 is 14 amino acids long. The germline V gene has CDR1 SEHNR and CDR2 FQNEAQ (reference sequence). Between the trimmed V and J ends, which lost 8 bases and 12 bases, there was a span of 23 bases. As DNA, the CDR3 is TGTGCCAGCGGCCCTGTGGGTAGCGGTGGTGTGCAGTTCTTC. Translation: CASGPVGSGGVQFF.

This chain links TRBV19 with TRBJ2-3, with D possibly being TRBD1 (6 bases). The CDR3 has 14 amino acids. Per the germline V gene, CDR1 is LNHDA and CDR2 is SQIVND (reference sequence). Deletions cut 6 bases from V and 0 bases from J, with 10 bases between. For the CDR3, the DNA is TGTGCCAGTAGCTCGACAGGTAGCACAGATACGCAGTATTTT. Protein product: CASSSTGSTDTQYF.

The chain joins TRBV19 to TRBJ2-6; 7 bases fit TRBD1. This CDR3 comprises 16 residues. Germline CDR1 is LNHDA and CDR2 is SQIVND (reference sequence). V was clipped by 6 bases and J by 2 bases; unmatched bases: 7. The CDR3 sequence is CASSHRGSAGANVLTF. CDR3 sequence (DNA): TGTGCCAGTAGCCACAGGGGTTCAGCTGGGGCCAACGTCCTGACTTTC.

The rearrangement joins TRBV2 to TRBJ2-7; 7 bases are shared with TRBD1. Trimming took 8 bases from V and 3 from J; bases not matched to a gene: 10. This CDR3 has 14 residues. Germline V CDR1 and CDR2: SNHLY, FYNNEI. CDR3 residues: CASLTGTDNYEQYV. The CDR3 nucleotides are TGTGCCAGCCTGACCGGGACAGATAACTACGAGCAGTACGTC.

This chain links TRBV11-2 with TRBJ1-2; no clear D. V was trimmed by 1 base and J by 8 bases, leaving 11 bases between them. The CDR3 length is 13 residues. CDR1 is SGHAT and CDR2 is FQNNGV in the germline V gene. CDR3 sequence (DNA): TGTGCCAGCAGCTTAGCGTGGGGAGACGGCTACACCTTC. Protein sequence: CASSLAWGDGYTF.

The chain couples TRBV6-5 to TRBJ1-5; 7 nucleotides line up with TRBD1. The germline CDR1 and CDR2 sequences are MNHEY and SVGAGI. V was pared by 5 bases and J by 1 base, with 5 bases of the junction left unmatched. CDR3 length: 15 amino acids. The CDR3 loop is CASSRQGTSNQPQHF. The CDR3 coding sequence is TGTGCCAGCAGTAGACAGGGAACCAGCAATCAGCCCCAGCATTTT.